The following is a TCR beta chain sequence with its context. Germline V CDR1 and CDR2: SGDLS, YYNGEE. This CDR3 is 16 amino acids long. The data were obtained in a study of monozygotic twins with inflammatory bowel disease. No DNA is given; TCRdb re-called the 5' RACE reads and lists each CDR3 protein once. The sample yields 300,000 to 400,000 distinct CDR3 sequences, of which the top ten take up under 2.5%. The TCR comes from a human donor with ulcerative colitis or Crohn's disease, or a healthy co-twin of an affected twin (not recorded which). The chain is built from TRBV9 and TRBJ2-2; the TCRdb call, TRBD2, lacks DNA for checking. Source material: blood. CDR3 loop: CASSVVSGIEGGELFF.